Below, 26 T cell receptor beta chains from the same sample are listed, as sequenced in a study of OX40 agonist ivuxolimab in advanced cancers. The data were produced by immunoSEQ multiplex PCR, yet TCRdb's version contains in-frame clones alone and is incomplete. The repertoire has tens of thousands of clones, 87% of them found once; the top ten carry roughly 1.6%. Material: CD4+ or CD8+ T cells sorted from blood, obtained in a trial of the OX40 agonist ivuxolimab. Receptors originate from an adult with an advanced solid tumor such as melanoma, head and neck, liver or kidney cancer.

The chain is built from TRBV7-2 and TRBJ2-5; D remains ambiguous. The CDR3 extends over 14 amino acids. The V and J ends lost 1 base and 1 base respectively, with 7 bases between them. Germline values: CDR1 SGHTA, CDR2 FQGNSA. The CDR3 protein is CASSLEQAQETQYF. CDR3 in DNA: TGTGCCAGCAGCTTAGAGCAGGCCCAAGAGACCCAGTACTTC.

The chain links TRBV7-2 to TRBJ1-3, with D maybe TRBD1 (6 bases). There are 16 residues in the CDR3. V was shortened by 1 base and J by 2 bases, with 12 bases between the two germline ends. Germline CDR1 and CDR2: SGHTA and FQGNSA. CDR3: CASSLEGRGPGNTIYF. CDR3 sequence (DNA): TGTGCCAGCAGCTTAGAGGGCAGGGGCCCTGGAAACACCATATATTTT. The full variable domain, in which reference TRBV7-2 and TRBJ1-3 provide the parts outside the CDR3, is GAGVSQSPSNKVTEKGKDVELRCDPISGHTALYWYRQSLGQGLEFLIYFQGNSAPDKSGLPSDRFSAERTGGSVSTLTIQRTQQEDSAVYLCASSLEGRGPGNTIYFGEGSWLTVV.

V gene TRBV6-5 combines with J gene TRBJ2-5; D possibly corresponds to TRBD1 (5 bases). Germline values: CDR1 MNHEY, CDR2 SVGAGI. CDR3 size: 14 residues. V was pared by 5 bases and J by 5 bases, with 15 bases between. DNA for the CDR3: TGTGCCAGCAGTCAGGGCAATGTTCGTGAGACCCAGTACTTC. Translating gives CASSQGNVRETQYF.

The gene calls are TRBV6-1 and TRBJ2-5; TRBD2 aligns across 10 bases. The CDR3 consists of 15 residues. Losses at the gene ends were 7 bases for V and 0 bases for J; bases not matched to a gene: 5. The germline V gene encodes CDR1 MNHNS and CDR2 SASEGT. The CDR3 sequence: CASTRAGGNQETQYF. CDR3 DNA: TGTGCCAGCACTAGAGCGGGGGGGAACCAAGAGACCCAGTACTTC.

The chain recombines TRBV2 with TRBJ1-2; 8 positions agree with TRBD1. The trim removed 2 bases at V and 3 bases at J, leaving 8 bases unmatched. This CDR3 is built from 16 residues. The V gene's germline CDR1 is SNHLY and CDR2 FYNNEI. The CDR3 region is CASSETGQGTYYGYTF. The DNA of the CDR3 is TGTGCCAGCAGTGAAACAGGACAGGGAACCTACTATGGCTACACCTTC. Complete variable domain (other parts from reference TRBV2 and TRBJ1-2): EPEVTQTPSHQVTQMGQEVILRCVPISNHLYFYWYRQILGQKVEFLVSFYNNEISEKSEIFDDQFSVERPDGSNFTLKIRSTKLEDSAMYFCASSETGQGTYYGYTFGSGTRLTVV.

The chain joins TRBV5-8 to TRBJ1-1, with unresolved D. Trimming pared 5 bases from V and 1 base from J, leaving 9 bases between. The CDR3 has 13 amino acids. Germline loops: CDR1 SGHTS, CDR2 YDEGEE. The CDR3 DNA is TGTGCCAGCAGTCTTACACCGAACACTGAAGCTTTCTTT. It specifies CASSLTPNTEAFF.

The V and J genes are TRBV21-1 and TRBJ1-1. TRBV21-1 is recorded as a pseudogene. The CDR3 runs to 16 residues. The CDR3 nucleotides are TGTGCCAGCAGCAAATCTTATTCTGGAGGACCGTCGTCAGCTTTCTTT. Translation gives CASSKSYSGGPSSAFF.

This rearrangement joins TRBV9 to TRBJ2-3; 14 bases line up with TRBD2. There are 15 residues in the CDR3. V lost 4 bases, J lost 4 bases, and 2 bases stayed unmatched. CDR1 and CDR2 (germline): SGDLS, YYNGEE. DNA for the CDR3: TGTGCCAGCAGCACGGGACTAGCGGGAGCAGATACGCAGTATTTT. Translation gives CASSTGLAGADTQYF. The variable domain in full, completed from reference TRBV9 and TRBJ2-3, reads DSGVTQTPKHLITATGQRVTLRCSPRSGDLSVYWYQQSLDQGLQFLIQYYNGEERAKGNILERFSAQQFPDLHSELNLSSLELGDSALYFCASSTGLAGADTQYFGPGTRLTVL.

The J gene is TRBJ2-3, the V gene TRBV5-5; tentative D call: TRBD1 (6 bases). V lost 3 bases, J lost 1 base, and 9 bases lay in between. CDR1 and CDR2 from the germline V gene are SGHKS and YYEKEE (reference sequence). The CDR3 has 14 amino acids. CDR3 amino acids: CASSSNRGTDTQYF. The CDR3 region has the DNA TGTGCCAGCAGCTCTAACAGGGGCACAGATACGCAGTATTTT.

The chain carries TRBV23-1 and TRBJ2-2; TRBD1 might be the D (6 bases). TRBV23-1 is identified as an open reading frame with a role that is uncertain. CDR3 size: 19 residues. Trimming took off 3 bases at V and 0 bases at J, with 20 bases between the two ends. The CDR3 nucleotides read TGCGCCAGCAGTCACGACACGCCCTACAGGGCCTCGAACACCGGGGAGCTGTTTTTT. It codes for CASSHDTPYRASNTGELFF.

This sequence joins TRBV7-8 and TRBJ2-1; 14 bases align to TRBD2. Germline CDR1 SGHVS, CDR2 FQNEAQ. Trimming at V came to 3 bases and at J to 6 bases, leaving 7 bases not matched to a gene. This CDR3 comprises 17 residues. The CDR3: CASSLGTSGSKANEQFF. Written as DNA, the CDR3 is TGTGCCAGCAGCTTGGGGACTAGCGGGAGTAAGGCCAATGAGCAGTTCTTC. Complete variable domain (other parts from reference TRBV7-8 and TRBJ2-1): GAGVSQSPRYKVAKRGQDVALRCDPISGHVSLFWYQQALGQGPEFLTYFQNEAQLDKSGLPSDRFFAERPEGSVSTLKIQRTQQEDSAVYLCASSLGTSGSKANEQFFGPGTRLTVL.

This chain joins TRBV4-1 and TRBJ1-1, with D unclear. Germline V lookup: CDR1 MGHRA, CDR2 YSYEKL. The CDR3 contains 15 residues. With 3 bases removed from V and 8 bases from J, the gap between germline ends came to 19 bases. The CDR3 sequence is CASSHPPDGRQEAFF. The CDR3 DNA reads TGCGCCAGCAGCCACCCGCCAGACGGCCGTCAGGAAGCTTTCTTT.

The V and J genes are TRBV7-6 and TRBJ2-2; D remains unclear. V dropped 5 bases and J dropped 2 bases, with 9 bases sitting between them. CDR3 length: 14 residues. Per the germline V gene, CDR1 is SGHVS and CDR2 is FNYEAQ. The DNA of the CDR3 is TGTGCCAGCAGCCTGGGCCTAAACACCGGGGAGCTGTTTTTT. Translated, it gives CASSLGLNTGELFF.

The CDR3 DNA sequence: TGTGCCAGTAGTATAGCAAGGATGAACACTGAAGCTTTCTTT. It translates to CASSIARMNTEAFF. V usage is TRBV19 and J usage is TRBJ1-1; no definite D call. The CDR3 spans 14 residues. V lost 1 base, J lost 0 bases, and 6 bases lay in between. Germline lookup yields CDR1 LNHDA and CDR2 SQIVND (reference sequence).

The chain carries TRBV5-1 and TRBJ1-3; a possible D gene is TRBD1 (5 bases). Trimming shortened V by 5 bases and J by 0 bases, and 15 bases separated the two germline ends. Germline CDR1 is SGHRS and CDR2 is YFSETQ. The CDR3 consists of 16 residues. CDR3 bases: TGCGCCAGCAGTGCGGCAGGGCAGGGCTCTGGAAACACCATATATTTT. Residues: CASSAAGQGSGNTIYF. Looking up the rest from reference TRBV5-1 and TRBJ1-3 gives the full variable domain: KAGVTQTPRYLIKTRGQQVTLSCSPISGHRSVSWYQQTPGQGLQFLFEYFSETQRNKGNFPGRFSGRQFSNSRSEMNVSTLELGDSALYLCASSAAGQGSGNTIYFGEGSWLTVV.

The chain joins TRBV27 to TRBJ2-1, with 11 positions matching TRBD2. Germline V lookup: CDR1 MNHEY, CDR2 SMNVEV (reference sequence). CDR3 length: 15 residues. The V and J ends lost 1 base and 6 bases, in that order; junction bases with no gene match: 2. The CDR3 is CASSLWLAGGNEQFF. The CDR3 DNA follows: TGTGCCAGCAGTTTATGGCTAGCGGGAGGCAATGAGCAGTTCTTC.

CDR3 protein: CASSRDRNEQFF. In DNA, the CDR3 is TGTGCCAGCAGCCGTGACAGGAATGAGCAGTTCTTC. The J gene is TRBJ2-1, the V gene TRBV6-5; D may be TRBD1 (6 bases). The length of the CDR3 is 12 residues. Trimming removed 6 bases from V and 7 bases from J, with 10 bases in between. The V gene's germline CDR1 is MNHEY and CDR2 SVGAGI.

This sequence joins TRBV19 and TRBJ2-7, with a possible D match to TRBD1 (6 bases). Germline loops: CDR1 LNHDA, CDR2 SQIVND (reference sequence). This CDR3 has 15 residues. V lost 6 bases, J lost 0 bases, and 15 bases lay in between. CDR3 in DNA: TGTGCCAGTAGCGATGGGACAAGGGGCTCCTACGAGCAGTACTTC. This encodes CASSDGTRGSYEQYF.

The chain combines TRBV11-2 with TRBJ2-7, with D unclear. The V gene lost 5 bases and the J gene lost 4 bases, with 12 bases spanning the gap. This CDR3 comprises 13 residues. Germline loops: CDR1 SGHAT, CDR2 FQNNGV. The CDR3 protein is CASSPFELYEQYF. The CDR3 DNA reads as TGTGCCAGCAGCCCCTTCGAGTTGTACGAGCAGTACTTC.

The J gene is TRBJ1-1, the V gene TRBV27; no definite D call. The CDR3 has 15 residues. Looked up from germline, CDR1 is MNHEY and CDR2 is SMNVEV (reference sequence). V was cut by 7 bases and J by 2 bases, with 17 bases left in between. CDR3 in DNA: TGTGCCAGCATCACGAGGGCGAGACCTAACACTGAAGCTTTCTTT. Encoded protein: CASITRARPNTEAFF.

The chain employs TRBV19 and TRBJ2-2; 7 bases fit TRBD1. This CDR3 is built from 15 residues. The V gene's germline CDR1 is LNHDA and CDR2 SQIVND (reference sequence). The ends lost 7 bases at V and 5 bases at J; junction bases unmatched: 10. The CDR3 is CASTLGGPRTGELFF. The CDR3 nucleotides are TGTGCCAGTACCCTAGGGGGCCCGCGGACCGGGGAGCTGTTTTTT.

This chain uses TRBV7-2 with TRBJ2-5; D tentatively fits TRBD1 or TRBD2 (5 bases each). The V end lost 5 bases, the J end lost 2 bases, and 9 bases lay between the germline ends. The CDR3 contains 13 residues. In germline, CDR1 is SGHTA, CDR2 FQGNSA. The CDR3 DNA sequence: TGTGCCAGCAGCCGGGACGGGCAAGAGACCCAGTACTTC. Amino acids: CASSRDGQETQYF.

The CDR3 reads CASSLSRGSYNEQFF. The CDR3 DNA reads TGTGCCAGCAGCCTCTCAAGGGGAAGCTACAATGAGCAGTTCTTC. V and J are TRBV11-2 and TRBJ2-1, with D possibly being TRBD1 (5 bases). Germline V gives CDR1 SGHAT, CDR2 FQNNGV. Trimming removed 5 bases at V and 3 bases at J, with 14 bases between. The length of the CDR3 is 15 residues.

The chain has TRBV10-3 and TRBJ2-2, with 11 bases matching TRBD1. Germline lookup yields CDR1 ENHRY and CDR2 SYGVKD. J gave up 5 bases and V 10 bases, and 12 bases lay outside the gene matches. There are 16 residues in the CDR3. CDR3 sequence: CATRPSGQGGTGELFF. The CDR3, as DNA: TGTGCCACCAGACCCTCGGGACAGGGGGGGACCGGGGAGCTGTTTTTT.

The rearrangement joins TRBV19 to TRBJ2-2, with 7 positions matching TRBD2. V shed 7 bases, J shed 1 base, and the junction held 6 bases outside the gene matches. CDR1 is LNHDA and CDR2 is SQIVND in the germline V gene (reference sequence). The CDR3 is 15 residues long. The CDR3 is CASIPQRGNTGELFF. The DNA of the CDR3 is TGTGCCAGTATTCCCCAGCGGGGGAACACCGGGGAGCTGTTTTTT.

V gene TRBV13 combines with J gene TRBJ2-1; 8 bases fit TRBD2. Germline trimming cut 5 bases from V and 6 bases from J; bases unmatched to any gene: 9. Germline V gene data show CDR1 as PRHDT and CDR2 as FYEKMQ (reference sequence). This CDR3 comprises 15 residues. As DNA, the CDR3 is TGTGCCAGCAGCCCCTCTGGGCGGGGGGCCAATGAGCAGTTCTTC. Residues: CASSPSGRGANEQFF. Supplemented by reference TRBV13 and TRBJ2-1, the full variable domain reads AAGVIQSPRHLIKEKRETATLKCYPIPRHDTVYWYQQGPGQDPQFLISFYEKMQSDKGSIPDRFSAQQFSDYHSELNMSSLELGDSALYFCASSPSGRGANEQFFGPGTRLTVL.